The T cell receptor beta chain described here comes from a study of blood T cell repertoires in COVID-19. The junction had 6 bases not matched to a gene; V was cut back by 3 bases and J by 5 bases. This CDR3 has 15 residues. Per germline, CDR1 LNHDA and CDR2 SQIVND (reference sequence). Authors' data handling: It was from reference gene primer amplification that nucleated cell counts were estimated. The assay was immunoSEQ multiplex PCR, and TCRdb's table has in-frame clones only and misses some. From that table come the V and J calls and clone size; the DNA was used to work out D and trimming. The sample has roughly 420,000 clones, approximately 88% seen once. Those enrolled, adults aged roughly 18 to 89 years, came from 25 or so US areas.

The sample taken for sequencing was PBMCs or T cells enriched from blood (not recorded which). The rearrangement links TRBV19 to TRBJ2-7; 11 nucleotides line up with TRBD1. The TCR sequence derives from a woman aged 30 to 39 with acute COVID-19. The CDR3 nucleotides read TGTGCCAGTAGTATTACCGGGACAGGGGGAAACGAGCAGTACTTC. Translating gives CASSITGTGGNEQYF.